This passage covers 23 T cell receptor beta chains from one sample sequenced in a study of blood T cells in healthy people across ages. Next came a second PCR, run for about 6 to 12 cycles, which used a sample-barcoded 5' primer along with a J-beta primer mix. TCRdb reprocessed the 5' RACE reads via MiXCR and lists one record per CDR3 protein. The profile shows approximately 830,000 distinct CDR3 sequences, around 68% of them singletons. The specimen was blood. All receptors derive from a man aged 25-45 years in good health.

A few counts support this clonotype. The chain links TRBV6-5 to TRBJ1-6; 8 bases fit TRBD1. V lost 5 bases and J lost 8; bases outside the gene matches: 5. CDR3 length: 14 amino acids. Germline V gene sequence: CDR1 MNHEY, CDR2 SVGAGI. CDR3 nucleotide sequence: TGTGCCAGCAGTCTCGGGACAGGTTATTCACCCCTCCACTTT. Its translation: CASSLGTGYSPLHF.

The chain is built from TRBV18 and TRBJ2-2; D may be TRBD2 (5 bases). V was shortened by 0 bases and J by 5 bases, with 13 bases between the two germline ends. The CDR3 spans 16 residues. Germline-derived CDR1 and CDR2 are KGHSH and LQKENI. Here the CDR3 reads CASSPPGRSQTGELFF. The CDR3 DNA sequence: TGTGCCAGCTCACCACCGGGGAGAAGTCAAACCGGGGAGCTGTTTTTT. The full variable domain, rest sourced from reference TRBV18 and TRBJ2-2, is NAGVMQNPRHLVRRRGQEARLRCSPMKGHSHVYWYRQLPEEGLKFMVYLQKENIIDESGMPKERFSAEFPKEGPSILRIQQVVRGDSAAYFCASSPPGRSQTGELFFGEGSRLTVL.

V usage is TRBV27 and J usage is TRBJ2-1, with D perhaps assigned TRBD1 or TRBD2 (6 bases each). V lost 3 bases and J 2 bases, leaving 8 bases between the germline ends. The germline CDR1 and CDR2 sequences are MNHEY and SMNVEV (reference sequence). The CDR3 consists of 14 residues. The CDR3 protein is CASSFGGTYNEQFF. CDR3 nucleotide sequence: TGTGCCAGCAGTTTCGGGGGCACCTACAATGAGCAGTTCTTC.

This clonotype was seen a few times. The V and J genes are TRBV20-1 and TRBJ2-5, with D perhaps given as TRBD1 or TRBD2 (6 bases each). CDR1 is DFQATT, CDR2 SNEGSKA, per germline (reference sequence). This CDR3 spans 14 amino acids. V was cut by 6 bases and J by 6 bases, with 20 bases left in between. The CDR3 DNA follows: TGCAGTGCCCGACCGGGGGCCGTTGAAAAGACCCAGTACTTC. It specifies CSARPGAVEKTQYF.

V usage is TRBV20-1 and J usage is TRBJ2-3, with 9 bases matching TRBD2. The CDR3 spans 16 residues. The germline V gene encodes CDR1 DFQATT and CDR2 SNEGSKA (reference sequence). V lost 0 bases to trimming and J lost 2 bases; unmatched junction nucleotides: 6. Written as DNA, the CDR3 is TGCAGTGCTAGAGAAACGACTAGCGGTTTCACAGATACGCAGTATTTT. Translated, it gives CSARETTSGFTDTQYF.

This clonotype was detected only a few times. V usage is TRBV7-8 and J usage is TRBJ2-7; 10 bases agree with TRBD2. The CDR3 is made up of 15 amino acids. Germline assignment: CDR1 SGHVS and CDR2 FQNEAQ. Unmatched junction bases numbered 5, after V lost 4 bases and J lost 2 bases. CDR3 DNA: TGTGCCAGCAGCTCGATCCTAGCGGGGGCCTACGAGCAGTACTTC. This sequence encodes CASSSILAGAYEQYF.

This clonotype occurred a few times. The chain uses TRBV20-1 and TRBJ2-4, with 10 bases fitting TRBD2. The germline CDR1 and CDR2 sequences are DFQATT and SNEGSKA (reference sequence). The length of the CDR3 is 15 residues. Germline trimming cut 2 bases from V and 0 bases from J; bases unmatched to any gene: 1. The CDR3 protein is CSARRTSGAKNIQYF. The CDR3 DNA follows: TGCAGTGCTAGAAGGACTAGCGGAGCCAAAAACATTCAGTACTTC.

The chain combines TRBV7-8 with TRBJ2-4; 7 positions match TRBD1. CDR1 is SGHVS, CDR2 FQNEAQ, per germline. The V and J ends lost 1 base and 0 bases, in that order; junction bases with no gene match: 3. The CDR3 is 16 amino acids. The CDR3 DNA follows: TGTGCCAGCAGCTTAGGGACAGGCCAAGCCAAAAACATTCAGTACTTC. This gives the protein CASSLGTGQAKNIQYF.

The chain uses TRBV7-2 and TRBJ1-4, with D possibly matching TRBD1 (5 bases). From germline, CDR1 is SGHTA and CDR2 FQGNSA. The CDR3 is 14 residues long. Trimming left V 2 bases short and J 4 bases short, with 8 bases between. CDR3 sequence: CASSLFRDNEKLFF. CDR3 nucleotides: TGTGCCAGCAGCTTATTCAGGGATAATGAAAAACTGTTTTTT.

This clonotype appeared a single time. V and J are TRBV5-1 and TRBJ2-3, with 12 bases identical to TRBD2. V lost 5 bases to trimming and J lost 0 bases; unmatched junction nucleotides: 10. The CDR3 sequence is 18 residues long. Germline V gene data show CDR1 as SGHRS and CDR2 as YFSETQ. Here the CDR3 reads CASRWGLAGSPSTDTQYF. CDR3 bases: TGCGCCAGCAGGTGGGGACTAGCGGGTTCCCCAAGCACAGATACGCAGTATTTT.

V and J are TRBV9 and TRBJ2-3; possible D gene TRBD1, 5 bases. The CDR3 runs to 15 residues. The germline CDR1 and CDR2 sequences are SGDLS and YYNGEE. V was shortened by 3 bases and J by 1 base, with 12 bases between the two germline ends. The CDR3 reads CASSAQVFGTDTQYF. The CDR3 DNA is TGTGCCAGCAGCGCACAGGTTTTCGGCACAGATACGCAGTATTTT.

This clonotype was seen more than once but under ten times. The J gene is TRBJ2-3, the V gene TRBV11-1; D might be TRBD2 (6 bases). The length of the CDR3 is 16 residues. The V end lost 1 base, the J end lost 1 base, and 12 bases lay between the germline ends. Germline V gene sequence: CDR1 SGHAT, CDR2 FQDESV (reference sequence). CDR3 region: CASSLGSGGRTDTQYF. Written as DNA, the CDR3 is TGTGCCAGCAGCTTAGGGTCCGGAGGGCGCACAGATACGCAGTATTTT.

This clonotype was seen once. The chain uses TRBV30 and TRBJ2-4, with a possible D match to TRBD2 (5 bases). Germline V lookup: CDR1 GTSNPN, CDR2 SVGIG (reference sequence). The CDR3 contains 11 residues. The ends were cut back, 3 bases at V and 9 bases at J, with 9 bases in the middle. CDR3 in amino acids: CAWSPAGIQYF. Written as DNA, the CDR3 is TGTGCCTGGAGCCCTGCGGGCATTCAGTACTTC. Together with reference TRBV30 and TRBJ2-4, the CDR3 gives the full variable domain: SQTIHQWPATLVQPVGSPLSLECTVEGTSNPNLYWYRQAAGRGLQLLFYSVGIGQISSEVPQNLSASRPQDRQFILSSKKLLLSDSGFYLCAWSPAGIQYFGAGTRLSVL.

This chain uses TRBV29-1 with TRBJ2-5; TRBD2 matches at 7 bases. The CDR3 runs 12 residues. With 6 bases clipped from V and 2 bases from J, the junction kept 3 bases outside the gene matches. Germline V lookup: CDR1 SQVTM, CDR2 ANQGSEA. CDR3 loop: CSVRGLQETQYF. DNA for the CDR3: TGCAGCGTGCGGGGGTTACAAGAGACCCAGTACTTC.

The J gene is TRBJ1-6, the V gene TRBV5-1; D might be TRBD1 (6 bases). Trimming pared 4 bases from V and 7 bases from J, leaving 12 bases between. The CDR3 has 14 residues. Germline V lookup: CDR1 SGHRS, CDR2 YFSETQ. CDR3 sequence: CASSIQDSNSPLHF. The CDR3 DNA reads as TGCGCCAGCAGCATTCAGGACAGCAATTCACCCCTCCACTTT.

The gene calls are TRBV7-9 and TRBJ2-7; D ambiguous. V gave up 3 bases and J gave up 3 bases, with 6 bases separating them. There are 12 residues in the CDR3. Germline V lookup: CDR1 SEHNR, CDR2 FQNEAQ (reference sequence). The CDR3 loop reads CASSFGNYEQYF. CDR3 bases: TGTGCCAGCAGCTTCGGCAACTACGAGCAGTACTTC.

The rearrangement links TRBV15 to TRBJ1-6, with unresolved D. Germline CDR1 reads LNHNV; CDR2 reads YYDKDF (reference sequence). The CDR3 covers 16 residues. V was cut by 1 base and J by 0 bases, with 7 bases left in between. The CDR3 region has the DNA TGTGCCACCAGCAGAGGGGTAAACTCCTATAATTCACCCCTCCACTTT. Translation gives CATSRGVNSYNSPLHF.

CDR3 residues: CASSLSRLEQFF. The CDR3 DNA follows: TGTGCCAGCAGCTTAAGCCGACTTGAGCAGTTCTTC. The chain employs TRBV7-9 and TRBJ2-1; D unclear. The CDR3 consists of 12 residues. Trimming shortened V by 2 bases and J by 9 bases, and 8 bases separated the two germline ends. Germline values: CDR1 SEHNR, CDR2 FQNEAQ (reference sequence). Based on the CDR3 plus reference TRBV7-9 and TRBJ2-1, the full variable domain is DTGVSQNPRHKITKRGQNVTFRCDPISEHNRLYWYRQTLGQGPEFLTYFQNEAQLEKSRLLSDRFSAERPKGSFSTLEIQRTEQGDSAMYLCASSLSRLEQFFGPGTRLTVL.

V gene TRBV25-1 combines with J gene TRBJ2-2; tentatively, D is TRBD2 (6 bases). V was clipped by 7 bases and J by 1 base, with 16 bases between them. The CDR3 spans 16 residues. Germline lookup yields CDR1 MGHDK and CDR2 SYGVNS. The DNA of the CDR3 is TGTGCCAGCAAGGAGAAGAGGCGGGGGAACACCGGGGAGCTGTTTTTT. Its translation is CASKEKRRGNTGELFF.

This CDR3 reads CASSPIASFTDTQYF. The CDR3 bases are TGTGCCAGCAGCCCGATCGCTAGCTTCACAGATACGCAGTATTTT. The chain joins TRBV4-2 to TRBJ2-3; possibly TRBD2 for D (5 bases). Trimming took off 4 bases at V and 2 bases at J, with 13 bases between the two ends. The V gene's germline CDR1 is LGHNA and CDR2 YNFKEQ. CDR3 length equals 15 residues.

V gene TRBV20-1 combines with J gene TRBJ1-5, with D unresolved. V was pared by 5 bases and J by 2 bases, with 7 bases between. Germline V gives CDR1 DFQATT, CDR2 SNEGSKA (reference sequence). This CDR3 region has 12 residues. CDR3 loop: CSAAWGNQPQHF. The CDR3 DNA reads as TGCAGTGCTGCTTGGGGCAATCAGCCCCAGCATTTT.

This chain connects TRBV11-2 to TRBJ2-2; D unclear. The CDR3 runs to 14 residues. CDR1 and CDR2 from the germline V gene are SGHAT and FQNNGV. Trimming pared 3 bases from V and 2 bases from J, leaving 7 bases between. The chain's CDR3 is CASSFSPNTGELFF. CDR3 DNA: TGTGCCAGCAGCTTCAGTCCAAACACCGGGGAGCTGTTTTTT.

The V gene is TRBV6-2 or TRBV6-3, the J gene TRBJ1-1, with 8 bases matching TRBD1. The CDR3 length is 14 residues. Per the germline V gene, CDR1 is MNHEY and CDR2 is SVGEGT. Trimming removed 6 bases from V and 1 base from J; junction bases left unmatched: 4. CDR3 sequence (DNA): TGTGCCAGCAGGACACAGGGGGGGAACACTGAAGCTTTCTTT. Protein: CASRTQGGNTEAFF.